The clone carrying this T cell receptor (beta chain) is a singleton in its sample. The target antigen is unknown. This sample was included in a study of shared clonotypes between healthy human individuals. Study summary: Donors had three CD4 naive, three CD4 memory, two CD8 naive and one CD8 memory plate apiece. Study conclusions and caveats: Among non-shared clonotypes, generation probabilities were lower than among those shared by all four donors.

Original data processing: ImmunoSEQ only sent back junction sequences with no quality scores, so filtering was done differently. Sequencing used immunoSEQ multiplex PCR; TCRdb keeps in-frame clones, though not all of them. The V and J calls and clone size are taken from that table; D and trimming were inferred from the DNA. Among 550,000 to 600,000 clones listed, about 98% were seen once. The V gene's germline CDR1 is SGHKS and CDR2 YYEKEE (reference sequence). The CDR3 has 13 amino acids. The V gene lost 0 bases and the J gene lost 3 bases, with 7 bases spanning the gap. Naive CD8 populations comprised CD45RO-negative cells positively selected for CCR7, excluding terminally differentiated effector memory CD45RA+ cells. The donor population consisted of healthy HIV-negative adults with no recent acute infections or vaccinations.

This TCR was sampled from a man aged 25-45 years in good health. V gene TRBV5-5 combines with J gene TRBJ2-7; D is undetermined. Sample: naive CD8+ T cells sorted from blood. The CDR3 protein is CASSLAQDYEQYF. The CDR3 DNA follows: TGTGCCAGCAGCTTGGCGCAGGACTACGAGCAGTACTTC.